This TCR beta chain originates from a study of post-analysis software for immune sequencing data. Study conclusions and caveats: Samples prepared in the same batch strongly co-clustered by F measure. TRBV5-6, TRBV5-1 and TRBV20-1 belonged to a set of about five TRBV segments that were more frequent in patients than controls. Controls' normalized Chao1 diversity significantly exceeded that of multiple sclerosis patients.

V gave up 0 bases and J gave up 2 bases, with 12 bases separating them. Germline V gives CDR1 MNHEY, CDR2 SVGEGT. The CDR3 runs 16 residues. This clonotype was seen more than once but under ten times. The target antigen is unknown. Incorporated into the TCR beta cDNA libraries were unique molecular identifiers, which served to reduce PCR and sequencing biases. TCRdb called the PCR reads again in MiXCR, with one record for every CDR3 protein. The top ten hold 10% to 15% of the sample, which has approximately 400,000 distinct CDR3 sequences, roughly 36% seen once. The V gene is TRBV6-2 or TRBV6-3, the J gene TRBJ2-3, with TRBD1 as a possible D gene (5 bases). Sequencing used blood. The origin of this receptor is a girl under 18 with multiple sclerosis. CDR3 nucleotide sequence: TGTGCCAGCAGTTACTCTAAAGACAGTTTCACAGATACGCAGTATTTT. As protein: CASSYSKDSFTDTQYF.